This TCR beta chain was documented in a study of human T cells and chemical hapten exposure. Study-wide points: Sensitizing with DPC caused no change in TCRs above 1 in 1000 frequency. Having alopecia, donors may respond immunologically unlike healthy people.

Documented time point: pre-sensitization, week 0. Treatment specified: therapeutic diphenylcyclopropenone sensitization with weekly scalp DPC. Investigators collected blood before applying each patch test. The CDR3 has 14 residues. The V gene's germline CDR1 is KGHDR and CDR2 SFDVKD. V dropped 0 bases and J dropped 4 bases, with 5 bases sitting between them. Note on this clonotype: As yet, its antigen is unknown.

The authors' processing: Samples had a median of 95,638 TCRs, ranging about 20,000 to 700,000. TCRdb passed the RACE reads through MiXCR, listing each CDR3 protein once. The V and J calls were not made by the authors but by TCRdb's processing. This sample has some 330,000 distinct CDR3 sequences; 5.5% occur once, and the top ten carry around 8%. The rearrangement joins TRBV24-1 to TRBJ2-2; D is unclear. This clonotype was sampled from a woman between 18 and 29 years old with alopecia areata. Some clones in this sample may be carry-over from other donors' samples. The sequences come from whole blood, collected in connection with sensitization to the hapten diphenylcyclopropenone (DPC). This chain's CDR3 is CATSDLPTTGELFF. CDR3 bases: TGTGCCACCAGTGATTTGCCAACCACCGGGGAGCTGTTTTTT.